This passage covers 27 T cell receptor beta chains from one sample sequenced in a study of cytomegalovirus exposure and HLA in healthy donors. PCR amplification relied on 60 Vbeta primers (plus 13 Jbeta primers). Assay: immunoSEQ multiplex PCR; the TCRdb copy retains only in-frame clones and omits some. The data hold about 140,000 clones, with about four fifths observed a single time. The material sequenced was PBMCs. The source is a man in his forties or fifties in good health and CMV-seropositive.

This clone was recorded once. The chain uses TRBV27 and TRBJ2-7, with D hard to call. CDR1 is MNHEY, CDR2 SMNVEV, per germline (reference sequence). V gave up 7 bases and J gave up 6 bases, with 16 bases separating them. The CDR3 has 13 amino acids. The CDR3 here is CASKHLKGVEQYF. DNA of the CDR3: TGTGCCAGCAAACACCTTAAAGGAGTCGAGCAGTACTTC.

This CDR3 is CASSGGGETQYF. In nucleotides, the CDR3 is TGTGCCAGCAGTGGTGGGGGCGAGACCCAGTACTTC. This sequence joins TRBV25-1 and TRBJ2-5; D is perhaps TRBD1 (6 bases). Germline-derived CDR1 and CDR2 are MGHDK and SYGVNS. This CDR3 region has 12 residues. V was pared by 4 bases and J by 5 bases, with 8 bases between.

J is TRBJ2-3 and V is TRBV10-1, with D perhaps TRBD1 (5 bases). This CDR3 is built from 14 residues. The germline CDR1 and CDR2 sequences are WNHNN and SYGVQD (reference sequence). Trimming pared 6 bases from V and 1 base from J, leaving 11 bases between. As DNA, the CDR3 is TGCGCCAGCAGAGACCGACAGTGCACAGATACGCAGTATTTT. Translating gives CASRDRQCTDTQYF.

The rearrangement uses TRBV2 and TRBJ1-1, with D possibly TRBD1 on 5 matching bases. This CDR3 region has 13 residues. CDR1 is SNHLY and CDR2 is FYNNEI in the germline V gene. V lost 4 bases to trimming and J lost 1 base, with 7 bases between them. The CDR3 DNA is TGTGCCAGCAGTGCTGGACAGAACACTGAAGCTTTCTTT. The encoded protein is CASSAGQNTEAFF.

Comments on this clone: Distinct nucleotide sequences in the sample also encode this CDR3. The chain recombines TRBV28 with TRBJ1-6; D remains ambiguous. CDR3 size: 14 residues. V was cut by 4 bases and J by 9 bases, with 13 bases left in between. The germline V gene encodes CDR1 MDHEN and CDR2 SYDVKM. The CDR3 spells CASSSVTAGSPLHF. The CDR3 region has the DNA TGTGCCAGCAGTTCTGTCACGGCGGGTTCACCCCTCCACTTT.

CDR3: CASSPTDSQLFF. DNA for the CDR3: TGTGCCAGCAGCCCGACGGACAGTCAACTGTTTTTT. V usage is TRBV7-9 and J usage is TRBJ1-4; possibly TRBD1 for D (6 bases). Trimming pared 5 bases from V and 12 bases from J, leaving 13 bases between. The CDR3 runs to 12 residues. Germline V gives CDR1 SEHNR, CDR2 FQNEAQ (reference sequence).

The chain couples TRBV5-4 to TRBJ2-7; 7 bases map to TRBD2. The V segment lost 5 bases and the J segment 4 bases; nucleotides outside the gene matches: 12. The germline gives CDR1 SGHNT, CDR2 YYREEE (reference sequence). This CDR3 spans 15 amino acids. CDR3 protein: CASRNSGGLRYEQYF. The CDR3, as DNA: TGTGCCAGCAGGAACTCGGGAGGCCTCAGATACGAGCAGTACTTC.

The rearrangement joins TRBV11-2 to TRBJ1-1; D gene uncertain. V lost 2 bases, J lost 2 bases, and 9 bases lay in between. CDR1 is SGHAT and CDR2 is FQNNGV in the germline V gene. The CDR3 length is 14 residues. CDR3 nucleotides: TGTGCCAGCAGCTTATCCGGTCCTAACACTGAAGCTTTCTTT. This translates into CASSLSGPNTEAFF.

This chain joins TRBV7-9 and TRBJ1-1; D unclear. The CDR3 length is 14 residues. Germline CDR1 and CDR2: SEHNR and FQNEAQ (reference sequence). V was pared by 0 bases and J by 1 base, with 6 bases between. The CDR3 sequence: CASSLAYPNTEAFF. Here the CDR3 DNA reads TGTGCCAGCAGCTTAGCTTATCCGAACACTGAAGCTTTCTTT.

The CDR3 reads CASSFPTGGFSYEQYF. The CDR3 DNA reads as TGTGCCAGCAGCTTCCCGACAGGGGGCTTCTCCTACGAGCAGTACTTC. V and J are TRBV7-8 and TRBJ2-5, with 10 bases matching TRBD1. The last part of the DNA fits TRBJ2-7 better; the J call may be wrong. This CDR3 contains 16 residues. CDR1 and CDR2 from the germline V gene are SGHVS and FQNEAQ.

The chain uses TRBV2 and TRBJ2-7; D gene unclear. The CDR3 consists of 13 residues. Deletions cut 8 bases from V and 2 bases from J, with 13 bases between. Germline CDR1 reads SNHLY; CDR2 reads FYNNEI. CDR3 in DNA: TGTGCCAGCCTACCGGTCACAGCCTACGAGCAGTACTTC. This codes for CASLPVTAYEQYF.

The CDR3 DNA is TGTGCCAGCAGGAACGCGGGGGAACAGTACTTC. It codes for CASRNAGEQYF. The chain is built from TRBV7-9 and TRBJ2-7; TRBD2 aligns across 7 bases. The V segment lost 6 bases and the J segment 10 bases; nucleotides outside the gene matches: 6. Germline V gene sequence: CDR1 SEHNR, CDR2 FQNEAQ (reference sequence). CDR3 length: 11 amino acids.

The rearrangement uses TRBV5-1 and TRBJ2-7; D perhaps matches TRBD2 (6 bases). Trimming stripped 0 bases from V and 3 bases from J, with 13 bases between. Germline CDR1 is SGHRS and CDR2 is YFSETQ. This CDR3 has 15 residues. The CDR3 spells CASSLEGGAFYEQYF. CDR3 DNA: TGCGCCAGCAGCTTGGAAGGCGGGGCCTTCTACGAGCAGTACTTC.

Regarding this clone: Sequence at one end of the junction differs from germline and may be a read error. CDR3 nucleotide sequence: TGTGCCAGCAGTATCCAACACGGTTCTATGGGCTACACATTC. It encodes CASSIQHGSMGYTF. The J gene is TRBJ1-2, the V gene TRBV9; no reliable D call. This CDR3 spans 14 amino acids. Germline CDR1 SGDLS, CDR2 YYNGEE.

CDR3 sequence: CASSRGRSNEQFF. Here the CDR3 DNA reads TGTGCCAGCAGCCGAGGGCGGTCAAATGAGCAGTTCTTC. V gene TRBV7-6 combines with J gene TRBJ2-1; maybe TRBD2 (5 bases). This CDR3 has 13 amino acids. Germline CDR1 and CDR2: SGHVS and FNYEAQ. Trimming took off 5 bases at V and 7 bases at J, with 12 bases between the two ends.

The rearrangement uses TRBV6-5 and TRBJ1-2; D may be TRBD1 (6 bases). The CDR3 is 13 amino acids. Germline lookup yields CDR1 MNHEY and CDR2 SVGAGI. The V and J ends lost 9 bases and 0 bases respectively, with 11 bases between them. The CDR3 spells CASSRTANYGYTF. CDR3 nucleotides: TGTGCCAGTAGTCGGACAGCTAACTATGGCTACACCTTC.

V and J are TRBV9 and TRBJ2-5; 7 bases are shared with TRBD1. The ends lost 3 bases at V and 2 bases at J; junction bases unmatched: 10. Germline loops: CDR1 SGDLS, CDR2 YYNGEE. CDR3 length: 16 residues. The CDR3 loop is CASSAEETGVQETQYF. CDR3 nucleotides: TGTGCCAGCAGCGCCGAGGAAACAGGGGTTCAAGAGACCCAGTACTTC.

V usage is TRBV27 and J usage is TRBJ2-5; 8 bases fit TRBD2. The CDR3 consists of 18 residues. The germline CDR1 and CDR2 sequences are MNHEY and SMNVEV (reference sequence). J was trimmed by 5 bases and V by 7 bases; bases with no gene match: 21. The CDR3 DNA follows: TGTGCCAGCAACTTCTCCTCGGGGGGGCCCGGTTCGTGTGAGACCCAGTACTTC. Residues: CASNFSSGGPGSCETQYF.

Only a few counts were recorded for this clone. The chain is built from TRBV6-1 and TRBJ1-2; D gene unclear. The CDR3 loop spans 13 amino acids. Trimming cost V 2 bases and J 5 bases, with 9 bases left between them. The V gene's germline CDR1 is MNHNS and CDR2 SASEGT. This chain's CDR3 is CASSELGWYGYTF. The CDR3 nucleotides read TGTGCCAGCAGTGAACTGGGCTGGTATGGCTACACCTTC.

This clone was observed a few times. This rearrangement joins TRBV27 to TRBJ1-2; 8 bases are a match to TRBD1. V shed 3 bases and J 6 bases; nucleotides not matched to a gene: 6. Germline V gene sequence: CDR1 MNHEY, CDR2 SMNVEV (reference sequence). The CDR3 runs 14 residues. CDR3 coding DNA: TGTGCCAGCAGTTTCCAGGACAGGGTGGATGGCTACACCTTC. Translation: CASSFQDRVDGYTF.

This clone was observed a handful of times. The rearrangement joins TRBV11-2 to TRBJ2-3; D is uncertain. Trimming left V 5 bases short and J 6 bases short, with 9 bases between. Germline CDR1 reads SGHAT; CDR2 reads FQNNGV. CDR3 size: 12 residues. CDR3 coding DNA: TGTGCCAGCAGCAACGTGAGGGATACGCAGTATTTT. This codes for CASSNVRDTQYF.

The rearrangement links TRBV7-9 to TRBJ2-2, with 7 bases lining up with TRBD1. Trimming at V came to 5 bases and at J to 2 bases, leaving 8 bases not matched to a gene. The CDR3 loop spans 16 amino acids. Germline V gene data show CDR1 as SEHNR and CDR2 as FQNEAQ (reference sequence). In DNA, the CDR3 is TGTGCCAGCAGCCGATACAGGGGACAAAACACCGGGGAGCTGTTTTTT. Its translation is CASSRYRGQNTGELFF.

This chain joins TRBV7-8 and TRBJ1-5, with 12 positions matching TRBD1. V dropped 5 bases and J dropped 6; count of bases not matched to a gene: 5. Germline V gene data show CDR1 as SGHVS and CDR2 as FQNEAQ. CDR3 length equals 15 residues. The CDR3 DNA is TGTGCCAGCAGCCACGGGACAGGGGGCAGTCAGCCCCAGCATTTT. Its translation: CASSHGTGGSQPQHF.

J is TRBJ2-7 and V is TRBV11-3; D unclear. Trimming took off 2 bases at V and 2 bases at J, with 10 bases between the two ends. The CDR3 is made up of 14 amino acids. Germline CDR1 SGHNT, CDR2 YENEEA. The CDR3 loop is CASSLSSTPYEQYF. CDR3 bases: TGTGCCAGCAGCTTAAGTTCGACTCCCTACGAGCAGTACTTC.

V gene TRBV6-5 combines with J gene TRBJ2-5; the D gene is possibly TRBD2 (5 bases). CDR1 is MNHEY, CDR2 SVGAGI, per germline. V was clipped by 5 bases and J by 0 bases, with 13 bases between them. This CDR3 comprises 15 residues. The CDR3 DNA sequence: TGTGCCAGCAGTCCGGTCGACGGGGACCAAGAGACCCAGTACTTC. Encoded protein: CASSPVDGDQETQYF.

The chain uses TRBV27 and TRBJ1-2; D is unclear. The CDR3 length is 16 residues. The V end lost 3 bases, the J end lost 4 bases, and 18 bases lay between the germline ends. Germline CDR1 reads MNHEY; CDR2 reads SMNVEV (reference sequence). DNA of the CDR3: TGTGCCAGCAGTTTTTACCGCGCACAGTCAATCTATGGCTACACCTTC. Protein product: CASSFYRAQSIYGYTF.

V is TRBV9 and J is TRBJ2-1; no definite D call. Per the germline V gene, CDR1 is SGDLS and CDR2 is YYNGEE. CDR3 length: 15 residues. Trimming took 2 bases from V and 1 from J, leaving 10 bases between them. As DNA, the CDR3 is TGTGCCAGCAGCGTTTTAGATTTATCCTACAATGAGCAGTTCTTC. Translation gives CASSVLDLSYNEQFF.